This T cell receptor beta chain was captured by sequencing in a study of blood T cell repertoires in COVID-19. This study enrolled people aged about 18 to 95 from about 26 US geographic areas. Assignment of participants to cohorts was predicated upon participant-reported clinical history. Two negative PCRs, clearance, or symptom resolution had been documented for recovered Cohort 3 donors. This clone was recorded once. Assay used: immunoSEQ multiplex PCR; TCRdb lists only in-frame clones, some missing. Of about 250,000 clones listed, 85% to 90% are singletons. Trimming stripped 4 bases from V and 0 bases from J, with 13 bases between. The CDR3 length is 15 residues. Looked up from germline, CDR1 is SGHRS and CDR2 is YFSETQ.

The sequence was obtained from a man aged 40-49 years who had recovered from COVID-19. V usage is TRBV5-1 and J usage is TRBJ1-1; a weak D match, TRBD1 (5 bases). The specimen sequenced was PBMCs or T cells enriched from blood (not recorded which). The CDR3 DNA reads as TGCGCCAGCAGCCCATGGACAAGCATGAACACTGAAGCTTTCTTT. This sequence encodes CASSPWTSMNTEAFF.